Listed here are 18 T cell receptor beta chains from one sample, sequenced in a study of PD-L1 blockade in urothelial cancer. Here immunoSEQ multiplex PCR was the method, and the copy in TCRdb shows in-frame clones only, minus some. This sample carries 35,000 to 40,000 clones, over 75% of them seen once, and the ten largest clones take approximately 3.5%. Sample: PBMCs, taken around atezolizumab (anti-PD-L1) treatment. The receptors come from a man aged 65 to 85 with urothelial cancer.

This clone has a single count. The V and J genes are TRBV5-1 and TRBJ1-2; D ambiguous. Germline V gene data show CDR1 as SGHRS and CDR2 as YFSETQ. V was shortened by 0 bases and J by 8 bases, with 8 bases between the two germline ends. The CDR3 consists of 12 residues. CDR3 loop: CASSLDVRGYTF. CDR3 DNA: TGCGCCAGCAGCTTGGATGTTCGGGGCTACACCTTC.

CDR3 coding DNA: TGTGCCAGCAGCATCCAGACATCTGGGGCCAACGTCCTGACTTTC. The encoded protein is CASSIQTSGANVLTF. The rearrangement uses TRBV7-3 and TRBJ2-6; no reliable D call. CDR3 size: 15 residues. Germline lookup yields CDR1 SGHTA and CDR2 FQGTGA. V lost 5 bases and J 1 base, leaving 9 bases between the germline ends.

V gene TRBV7-3 combines with J gene TRBJ2-1; 13 bases fit TRBD2. Trimming cost V 5 bases and J 0 bases; bases outside gene matches: 10. Germline assignment: CDR1 SGHTA and CDR2 FQGTGA. The CDR3 length is 19 residues. This chain's CDR3 is CASSPRLAGGVSSYNEQFF. Written as DNA, the CDR3 is TGTGCCAGCAGCCCGAGACTAGCGGGAGGCGTGAGCTCCTACAATGAGCAGTTCTTC.

This sequence joins TRBV7-2 and TRBJ2-5, with 10 positions matching TRBD2. In germline, CDR1 is SGHTA, CDR2 FQGNSA. The CDR3 totals 16 residues. V shed 3 bases and J 4 bases; nucleotides not matched to a gene: 8. DNA for the CDR3: TGTGCCAGCAGCTTGAACCCTAGCGGGGGTAGAGAGACCCAGTACTTC. Translated: CASSLNPSGGRETQYF.

CDR3 DNA: TGCGCCAGCAGCTTGGTGGCAGAGAACACCGGGGAGCTGTTTTTT. The encoded protein is CASSLVAENTGELFF. The rearrangement uses TRBV5-1 and TRBJ2-2; D call uncertain. V gave up 0 bases and J gave up 1 base, with 7 bases separating them. Germline V gene data show CDR1 as SGHRS and CDR2 as YFSETQ. The CDR3 consists of 15 residues.

This chain joins TRBV5-4 and TRBJ2-2, with D possibly being TRBD2 (6 bases). The CDR3 length is 15 residues. Trimming took off 0 bases at V and 7 bases at J, with 13 bases between the two ends. CDR1 is SGHNT, CDR2 YYREEE, per germline (reference sequence). CDR3 sequence (DNA): TGTGCCAGCAGCTTGGCTAGGGGACTGAACGGGGAGCTGTTTTTT. Its protein product is CASSLARGLNGELFF.

The V gene is TRBV4-3, the J gene TRBJ1-2, with TRBD1 matching over 11 bases. Germline V CDR1 and CDR2: LGHNA, YSLEER. The CDR3 contains 14 residues. Germline trimming cut 4 bases from V and 4 bases from J; bases unmatched to any gene: 2. The CDR3 DNA reads TGCGCCAGCAGCCGGACAGGGGGCAGCTATGGCTACACCTTC. It codes for CASSRTGGSYGYTF.

The rearrangement uses TRBV28 and TRBJ1-1, with 8 bases that match TRBD1. V lost 4 bases to trimming and J lost 1 base; unmatched junction nucleotides: 11. Germline-derived CDR1 and CDR2 are MDHEN and SYDVKM. The length of the CDR3 is 17 residues. CDR3 in DNA: TGTGCCAGCAGTTCTTGGACAGGGAAATTGGGGAACACTGAAGCTTTCTTT. Its protein is CASSSWTGKLGNTEAFF.

This chain joins TRBV28 and TRBJ2-7; 13 bases are shared with TRBD2. The J segment lost 3 bases and the V segment lost 5 bases, leaving 7 bases of the junction unmatched. Germline V gene lookup returns CDR1 MDHEN and CDR2 SYDVKM. This CDR3 region has 16 residues. The chain's CDR3 is CASSPQGLAGNYEQYF. The DNA of the CDR3 is TGTGCCAGCAGTCCCCAGGGACTAGCGGGAAACTACGAGCAGTACTTC.

The genes are TRBV19 and TRBJ2-7; no clear D. Trimming took off 0 bases at V and 2 bases at J, with 14 bases between the two ends. From germline, CDR1 is LNHDA and CDR2 SQIVND (reference sequence). The CDR3 has 16 amino acids. CDR3 DNA: TGTGCCAGTAGTATAGATCTTGAGACAACCACCTACGAGCAGTACTTC. As protein: CASSIDLETTTYEQYF.

This chain joins TRBV18 and TRBJ2-2, with TRBD1 matching over 8 bases. The CDR3 consists of 17 residues. Trimming cost V 5 bases and J 4 bases; bases outside gene matches: 12. Germline V CDR1 and CDR2: KGHSH, LQKENI. CDR3 sequence: CASSSTGGLSGTGELFF. CDR3 sequence (DNA): TGTGCCAGCTCAAGCACAGGGGGACTGAGCGGCACCGGGGAGCTGTTTTTT. Complete variable domain (other parts from reference TRBV18 and TRBJ2-2): NAGVMQNPRHLVRRRGQEARLRCSPMKGHSHVYWYRQLPEEGLKFMVYLQKENIIDESGMPKERFSAEFPKEGPSILRIQQVVRGDSAAYFCASSSTGGLSGTGELFFGEGSRLTVL.

This sequence joins TRBV6-5 and TRBJ2-7; possible D gene TRBD1, 5 bases. The V gene lost 1 base and the J gene lost 2 bases, with 9 bases spanning the gap. CDR1 MNHEY and CDR2 SVGAGI come from the germline V gene. This CDR3 is built from 14 residues. The CDR3 DNA follows: TGTGCCAGCAGTTACTATCAGGGTGCCTACGAGCAGTACTTC. It encodes CASSYYQGAYEQYF.

The V and J genes are TRBV7-8 and TRBJ2-3; 7 bases are a match to TRBD1. The germline V gene encodes CDR1 SGHVS and CDR2 FQNEAQ. V was pared by 2 bases and J by 4 bases, with 12 bases of the junction left unmatched. The CDR3 runs 17 residues. CDR3 in DNA: TGTGCCAGCAGCTTAACCGGACAGGCGTTGCTGGCAGATACGCAGTATTTT. Translation gives CASSLTGQALLADTQYF.

V gene TRBV14 combines with J gene TRBJ1-3; no clear D. Germline V gene sequence: CDR1 SGHDN, CDR2 FVKESK. CDR3 length: 15 amino acids. Trimming pared 0 bases from V and 3 bases from J, leaving 9 bases between. CDR3 DNA: TGTGCCAGCAGCCAAGATATGACTTTTGGAAACACCATATATTTT. It codes for CASSQDMTFGNTIYF. The variable domain in full, completed from reference TRBV14 and TRBJ1-3, reads EAGVTQFPSHSVIEKGQTVTLRCDPISGHDNLYWYRRVMGKEIKFLLHFVKESKQDESGMPNNRFLAERTGGTYSTLKVQPAELEDSGVYFCASSQDMTFGNTIYFGEGSWLTVV.

CDR3: CASSQDFQNYKNIQYF. In DNA, the CDR3 is TGCGCCAGCAGCCAAGATTTCCAAAACTACAAAAACATTCAGTACTTC. The chain is built from TRBV4-1 and TRBJ2-4; D unclear. Trimming removed 0 bases from V and 3 bases from J, with 12 bases in between. This CDR3 is built from 16 residues. Germline CDR1 is MGHRA and CDR2 is YSYEKL.

The chain joins TRBV7-2 to TRBJ2-6, with D possibly being TRBD1 (6 bases). Per germline, CDR1 SGHTA and CDR2 FQGNSA. The CDR3 has 15 residues. V was shortened by 3 bases and J by 3 bases, with 9 bases between the two germline ends. This CDR3 is CASSLGALGANVLTF. The DNA for the CDR3 is TGTGCCAGCAGCTTGGGGGCGCTTGGGGCCAACGTCCTGACTTTC.

The rearrangement joins TRBV6-5 to TRBJ2-7, with D perhaps TRBD2 (6 bases). V was pared by 6 bases and J by 2 bases, with 14 bases between. CDR3 length equals 14 residues. Germline CDR1 is MNHEY and CDR2 is SVGAGI. The CDR3 sequence is CASSPRGFPYEQYF. The CDR3 DNA sequence: TGTGCCAGCAGCCCACGGGGGTTCCCCTACGAGCAGTACTTC.

The rearrangement links TRBV9 to TRBJ2-7; the match to TRBD2 covers 8 bases. This CDR3 region has 15 residues. With 2 bases clipped from V and 2 bases from J, the junction kept 6 bases outside the gene matches. Germline CDR1 SGDLS, CDR2 YYNGEE. The CDR3 here is CASSVTSGNPYEQYF. The DNA of the CDR3 is TGTGCCAGCAGCGTTACTAGCGGCAATCCCTACGAGCAGTACTTC.